The T cell receptor (beta chain) described here comes from a study of shared clonotypes between healthy human individuals (dated by TCRdb to the early 2020s). Regarding the complete study: A few men and two women, aged 18 to 49 years, made up the cohort. For each donor, three plates each were used for CD4 naive and CD4 memory, two plates were used for CD8 naive, and one plate was used for CD8 memory. The study deeply sequenced blood TCR repertoires of five healthy adults to estimate repertoire size and the extent of clonotype sharing between individuals. Libraries were prepared and TCR repertoires were sequenced by different laboratories using diverse techniques, in order to increase sequencing depth and limit assay-specific biases. Per donor, leukapheresis produced somewhere between about 0.9 and 10 billion PBMCs. Paper-wide results and their limitations: Higher generation probabilities were observed for clonotypes shared by all four sorted-subset donors than for non-shared clonotypes. Pairwise subsampling indicated that sequencing depth was expected to affect the degree of clonotype sharing among donors. Naive subsets generally had larger estimated clonotype richness than memory subsets did. The genetic and exposure-history diversity represented was limited by the small number of donors. Sampling was limited to blood, and TCR repertoires in tissue likely differ from TCR repertoires in blood. Across a handful of donors, approximately 4.6% of naive CD4, around 3.3% of naive CD8, around 2.1% of memory CD4, and around 0.4% of memory CD8 clonotypes were shared. Even with the large sequencing depth, rarefaction of the sorted-subset datasets indicated that sequencing was incomplete.

With regard to this clone: Its binding antigen is unknown. No clone much larger than this one lies a single base away; base qualities are absent.

Using the deep immunoSEQ assay, multiplex PCR amplified TCR CDR3 regions from genomic DNA. Extracted genomic DNA from each cell subset was spread evenly across all wells of several immunoSEQ 96-well plates, with each plate serving as a replicate. Each replicate PCR for sorted subsets received about 210 ng genomic DNA, equal to about 30,000 T cell genomes. Purified libraries were measured with a Qubit 3.0 fluorometer, size-checked on a Bioanalyzer 2100, and measured again with the KAPA Library Quantification kit. A separate single-read 150-cycle Illumina NextSeq 550 flow cell was used to sequence each immunoSEQ 96-well plate. Per the authors' processing: Because only junctional sequences without quality scores were contained in the immunoSEQ output, filtering matching that applied to full-length reads could not be performed. To assign V/J genes and CDR3, sequences were annotated using PyIR, a Python wrapper for IgBLAST v1.9, with IMGT germline references. Reads with weak V/J assignments (E-value above 1e-6), missing CDR3, stop codons, out-of-frame junctions, or ambiguous translated residues were removed. A V3J clonotype was defined by an identical inferred V gene, J gene, and CDR3 amino acid sequence. The percentage overlap between two repertoires was calculated by dividing the number of shared unique clonotypes by the size of the smaller repertoire. Three approaches were used to assess repertoire richness: RTK rarefaction, the Chao1 estimator, and Recon v2.1 estimates of unobserved clonotypes. Generation probabilities for all TCRbeta clonotypes obtained by the gDNA method from a handful of donors were computed using OLGA. The immuneACCESS repertoire file appears here via TCRdb, limited to in-frame rearrangements. These files lack a portion of the clones; in checked studies, under half of the deficit traces to unresolved V genes, and the cause of the others is not known. From that table come the V and J calls and clone size; the DNA was used to work out D and trimming. This sample comprises about 2 million clones, just under 95% of them detected only once. 1% to 1.3% of the sample is taken by the ten largest.

For the CD8 naive samples, CD45RO-negative cells were positively selected for CCR7, yielding a CD45RA+CCR7+ population from which TemRA cells were excluded. Healthy HIV-negative adults with no recently reported acute infections or vaccinations were included as donors. Every donor was a Caucasian adult residing in Nashville, Tennessee, USA. Blood was collected by leukapheresis, and PBMCs were isolated by Ficoll-Histopaque density gradient centrifugation and then cryopreserved in liquid nitrogen vapor phase. Analytical flow cytometry was used to check the purity and quantity of each magnetically sorted T cell population. Genomic DNA was isolated from each sorted fraction and quantified by UV absorbance on a Nanodrop 2000c. The CDR3 runs 16 residues from the cysteine to the phenylalanine. CDR3 DNA only is kept here, 48 bases in frame from base 1. The junction carries 15 bases between V and J, which are trimmed by 0 bases and 3 bases respectively. The germline V gene gives CDR1 as LGHNA and CDR2 as YSLEER.

The sequenced material came from naive CD8+ T cells sorted from blood. In light of the paper, this sample's cell subset or site label describes: CD45RA+CCR7+. The chain was built from TRBV4-3 and TRBJ2-7; no confident D gene assignment can be made. The TCR sequence derives from a man aged 18 to 29 in good health. The DNA reads as follows: TGCGCCAGCAGCCAAGAGTTACGGGTTGACGGCTACGAGCAGTACTTC. Translated, this is CASSQELRVDGYEQYF.